Below, one T cell receptor beta chain is given with its context. The antigen remains undetermined. This entry comes from a study of cytomegalovirus exposure and HLA in healthy donors. Whole-study results and caveats: High specificity and sensitivity for cytomegalovirus status were reported for the classifier.

V dropped 1 base and J dropped 0 bases, with 8 bases sitting between them. This CDR3 is built from 14 residues. Germline lookup yields CDR1 SGHTS and CDR2 YDEGEE. Repertoires were generated with immunoSEQ multiplex PCR, while TCRdb's copy carries only in-frame clones and drops some. Of about 64,000 clones listed, 85% to 95% are singletons. The TCR was taken from a woman younger than 30 in good health and CMV-seropositive. Sequenced material: PBMCs. This chain joins TRBV5-8 and TRBJ2-7; D is ambiguous. The CDR3 loop is CASSLLRSSYEQYF. In DNA form, the CDR3 reads TGTGCCAGCAGCTTGCTACGTTCCTCCTACGAGCAGTACTTC.